Reported below is one T cell receptor (beta chain). Its antigen is not known. The data derive from a study of yellow fever vaccine responses in identical twins. Study results and limitations: Twins showed a vaccine T cell response that reportedly seemed partly convergent, partly personalized.

TCRdb processed the RT-PCR reads anew with MiXCR; each CDR3 protein has one entry. The sample shows some 16,000 distinct CDR3 sequences, roughly 80% of them seen only once. Germline CDR1 and CDR2: SQVTM and ANQGSEA. The CDR3 is 12 amino acids. V was pared by 4 bases and J by 0 bases, with 7 bases between. This chain connects TRBV29-1 to TRBJ2-7; D is ambiguous. This TCR came from a woman under 30 who received the yellow fever vaccine. Sample: T cells from blood (PBMCs), unsorted or a sorted subset (not recorded which), taken before or after yellow fever vaccination (not recorded which). The CDR3 DNA follows: TGCAGCGTTGGGCAGGTCTCCTACGAGCAGTACTTC. It specifies CSVGQVSYEQYF.